These 24 T cell receptor beta chains were all obtained from the same sample, sequenced in a study of blood T cell repertoires in COVID-19 (TCRdb year 2020). The library was built by means of the immunoSEQ multiplex PCR assay. TCRdb limited this immuneACCESS table to in-frame rearrangements with V and J called. A share of clones is missing; checked studies link under half to unresolved V genes, and the rest is unexplained. Recorded for this sample are around 70,000 clones; more than 90% of them occurred a single time. 1.4% to 1.5% of the sample belongs to the ten largest clones. The specimen was peripheral blood. Receptors were obtained from a man between 50 and 59 years old with acute or convalescent COVID-19.

J is TRBJ1-1 and V is TRBV5-1; D call uncertain. V lost 0 bases and J lost 1, with 7 bases in between. This CDR3 contains 14 residues. Germline values: CDR1 SGHRS, CDR2 YFSETQ. Here the CDR3 DNA reads TGCGCCAGCAGCTTGGTCGCTAGGAACACTGAAGCTTTCTTT. Residues: CASSLVARNTEAFF.

CDR3 in DNA: TGCGCCAGCAGCTTGGCCTCCGGGACAGGTGAAGCTTTCTTT. Translation gives CASSLASGTGEAFF. The chain carries TRBV5-1 and TRBJ1-1; 8 bases map to TRBD1. V gave up 0 bases and J gave up 7 bases; unmatched junction bases: 5. The CDR3 is 14 residues long. Germline V lookup: CDR1 SGHRS, CDR2 YFSETQ.

Comments on this clone: Distinct nucleotide sequences in the sample also encode this CDR3. The rearrangement joins TRBV6-5 to TRBJ2-3; the D is unclear. The germline V and J ends were trimmed by 0 bases and 0 bases, with 4 bases remaining between them. This CDR3 contains 14 residues. Germline CDR1 and CDR2: MNHEY and SVGAGI. The CDR3 reads CASSYSRSTDTQYF. In nucleotides, the CDR3 is TGTGCCAGCAGTTACTCGAGGAGCACAGATACGCAGTATTTT.

The chain is built from TRBV18 and TRBJ2-7, with 7 bases identical to TRBD1. The ends lost 3 bases at V and 6 bases at J; junction bases unmatched: 5. The CDR3 is 13 residues long. Germline values: CDR1 KGHSH, CDR2 LQKENI. The CDR3 protein is CASSPLQGSEQYF. CDR3 nucleotides: TGTGCCAGCTCACCCCTACAGGGGAGCGAGCAGTACTTC.

The chain is built from TRBV15 and TRBJ1-5; 9 nucleotides align to TRBD1. Germline V gene lookup returns CDR1 LNHNV and CDR2 YYDKDF (reference sequence). J gave up 4 bases and V 5 bases, and 3 bases lay outside the gene matches. This CDR3 spans 14 amino acids. The CDR3 reads CATSLDRGNQPQHF. In nucleotides, the CDR3 is TGTGCCACCAGCCTAGACAGGGGGAATCAGCCCCAGCATTTT.

This clone came up a few times. The chain links TRBV29-1 to TRBJ1-5, with no clear D. The ends were cut back, 4 bases at V and 4 bases at J, with 8 bases in the middle. The CDR3 has 12 amino acids. Germline CDR1 reads SQVTM; CDR2 reads ANQGSEA. This chain's CDR3 is CSVGALNQPQHF. As DNA, the CDR3 is TGCAGCGTTGGGGCACTGAATCAGCCCCAGCATTTT.

The CDR3 DNA reads TGTGCCAGCAGCCCCCGAGGTAGCGGGGGTGATACGCAGTATTTT. It yields the protein CASSPRGSGGDTQYF. The chain joins TRBV3-1 (or the pseudogene TRBV3-2) to TRBJ2-3; 9 bases line up with TRBD2. Germline V CDR1 and CDR2: LGHDT, YNNKEL (reference sequence). Trimming took 4 bases from V and 6 from J; bases not matched to a gene: 8. CDR3 length: 15 amino acids.

This sequence joins TRBV13 and TRBJ2-1; weak D call: TRBD2 (6 bases). The CDR3 contains 18 residues. CDR1 PRHDT and CDR2 FYEKMQ come from the germline V gene (reference sequence). V was pared by 5 bases and J by 2 bases, with 22 bases between. CDR3 sequence: CASSPGRGNFFPYNEQFF. The CDR3 coding sequence is TGTGCCAGCAGCCCCGGTCGCGGGAACTTTTTCCCCTACAATGAGCAGTTCTTC. Variable domain in full (rest from reference TRBV13 and TRBJ2-1): AAGVIQSPRHLIKEKRETATLKCYPIPRHDTVYWYQQGPGQDPQFLISFYEKMQSDKGSIPDRFSAQQFSDYHSELNMSSLELGDSALYFCASSPGRGNFFPYNEQFFGPGTRLTVL.

J is TRBJ1-4 and V is TRBV28, with a tentative D call TRBD1 (5 bases). CDR3 size: 12 residues. V lost 6 bases, J lost 7 bases, and 9 bases lay in between. Germline V gene lookup returns CDR1 MDHEN and CDR2 SYDVKM. The DNA of the CDR3 is TGTGCCAGCAGCCTGGGGGGTGAAAAACTGTTTTTT. Amino acid sequence: CASSLGGEKLFF. The entire variable domain, with the rest obtained from reference TRBV28 and TRBJ1-4, is as follows: DVKVTQSSRYLVKRTGEKVFLECVQDMDHENMFWYRQDPGLGLRLIYFSYDVKMKEKGDIPEGYSVSREKKERFSLILESASTNQTSMYLCASSLGGEKLFFGSGTQLSVL.

This chain links TRBV10-3 with TRBJ1-4; 11 bases are a match to TRBD1. The CDR3 contains 16 residues. Germline V gene sequence: CDR1 ENHRY, CDR2 SYGVKD. Losses at the gene ends were 4 bases for V and 2 bases for J; bases not matched to a gene: 3. The CDR3 is CAISGGQGATNEKLFF. As DNA, the CDR3 is TGTGCCATCAGTGGAGGACAGGGGGCGACTAATGAAAAACTGTTTTTT.

The genes are TRBV7-2 and TRBJ2-2; unclear D gene. V lost 0 bases to trimming and J lost 6 bases, with 11 bases between them. In germline, CDR1 is SGHTA, CDR2 FQGNSA. The CDR3 loop spans 15 amino acids. CDR3 sequence reads: CASSLAQSSAGELFF. DNA of the CDR3: TGTGCCAGCAGCTTAGCGCAGTCCTCTGCCGGGGAGCTGTTTTTT. Supplemented by reference TRBV7-2 and TRBJ2-2, the full variable domain reads GAGVSQSPSNKVTEKGKDVELRCDPISGHTALYWYRQSLGQGLEFLIYFQGNSAPDKSGLPSDRFSAERTGGSVSTLTIQRTQQEDSAVYLCASSLAQSSAGELFFGEGSRLTVL.

The rearrangement links TRBV7-8 to TRBJ2-2; TRBD1 aligns across 7 bases. The CDR3 is 14 amino acids. After removal of 4 bases from V and 6 bases from J, the junction contained 5 bases not matched to a gene. The germline CDR1 and CDR2 sequences are SGHVS and FQNEAQ. CDR3 in amino acids: CASSSDRWSGELFF. The CDR3 DNA is TGTGCCAGCAGCTCGGACAGGTGGTCCGGGGAGCTGTTTTTT. Full variable domain (outside the CDR3, taken from reference TRBV7-8 and TRBJ2-2): GAGVSQSPRYKVAKRGQDVALRCDPISGHVSLFWYQQALGQGPEFLTYFQNEAQLDKSGLPSDRFFAERPEGSVSTLKIQRTQQEDSAVYLCASSSDRWSGELFFGEGSRLTVL.

This rearrangement joins TRBV4-3 to TRBJ1-5; D may be TRBD1 (6 bases). V lost 1 base and J lost 6, with 13 bases in between. The germline gives CDR1 LGHNA, CDR2 YSLEER. The CDR3 loop spans 15 amino acids. Written as DNA, the CDR3 is TGCGCCAGCAGCCAAGCGGGGGGCGTCGGTCAGCCCCAGCATTTT. It specifies CASSQAGGVGQPQHF.

The chain employs TRBV28 and TRBJ1-5; TRBD1 might be the D (6 bases). V was cut by 9 bases and J by 5 bases, with 29 bases left in between. The CDR3 consists of 18 residues. CDR1 is MDHEN and CDR2 is SYDVKM in the germline V gene. CDR3 DNA: TGTGCCAGTCACCCGGGGGGGGCTCCTCTGGGAGGTGATCAGCCCCAGCATTTT. It specifies CASHPGGAPLGGDQPQHF.

The CDR3 is CASSVAGRATGELFF. The CDR3 nucleotides read TGTGCCAGCAGCGTAGCCGGGAGGGCGACCGGGGAGCTGTTTTTT. The chain combines TRBV9 with TRBJ2-2, with 8 bases that match TRBD2. CDR1 and CDR2 (germline): SGDLS, YYNGEE. This CDR3 is 15 amino acids long. Trimming at V came to 0 bases and at J to 5 bases, leaving 3 bases not matched to a gene.

The chain joins TRBV27 to TRBJ2-7; TRBD2 might be the D (6 bases). Per the germline V gene, CDR1 is MNHEY and CDR2 is SMNVEV (reference sequence). The length of the CDR3 is 15 residues. The V end lost 5 bases, the J end lost 3 bases, and 17 bases lay between the germline ends. In DNA, the CDR3 is TGTGCCAGCAGTGCCGCGGGGAAATCAATCTACGAGCAGTACTTC. This gives the protein CASSAAGKSIYEQYF.

V and J are TRBV10-3 and TRBJ1-2, with 8 positions matching TRBD1. The CDR3 is 15 amino acids. CDR1 ENHRY and CDR2 SYGVKD come from the germline V gene. Trimming cost V 6 bases and J 2 bases; bases outside gene matches: 8. The DNA of the CDR3 is TGTGCCATCAGGGGAGACAGGGGAAAGAACTATGGCTACACCTTC. It translates to CAIRGDRGKNYGYTF.

This clone appeared a few times. The V and J genes are TRBV7-2 and TRBJ1-6; TRBD1 might be the D (5 bases). This CDR3 is 14 amino acids long. V was cut by 5 bases and J by 4 bases, with 9 bases left in between. Germline V CDR1 and CDR2: SGHTA, FQGNSA. CDR3 nucleotide sequence: TGTGCCAGCAGCCTGGGACTGTATAATTCACCCCTCCACTTT. This gives the protein CASSLGLYNSPLHF.

V gene TRBV11-1 combines with J gene TRBJ2-5; TRBD2 agrees at 9 bases. Germline V gene data show CDR1 as SGHAT and CDR2 as FQDESV (reference sequence). With 5 bases clipped from V and 5 bases from J, the junction kept 6 bases outside the gene matches. CDR3 length: 14 residues. CDR3 sequence: CASSPPRGGETQYF. CDR3 in DNA: TGTGCCAGCAGCCCCCCGCGGGGGGGGGAGACCCAGTACTTC. Complete variable domain (other parts from reference TRBV11-1 and TRBJ2-5): EAEVAQSPRYKITEKSQAVAFWCDPISGHATLYWYRQILGQGPELLVQFQDESVVDDSQLPKDRFSAERLKGVDSTLKIQPAELGDSAMYLCASSPPRGGETQYFGPGTRLLVL.

The V call is TRBV24-1, the J call TRBJ2-4; weak D call: TRBD1 (5 bases). The CDR3 has 11 amino acids. CDR1 KGHDR and CDR2 SFDVKD come from the germline V gene. Trimming removed 4 bases at V and 10 bases at J, with 7 bases between. The CDR3 DNA reads TGTGCCACCAGTGAAGACAGTATTCAGTACTTC. This sequence encodes CATSEDSIQYF.

The chain couples TRBV4-1 to TRBJ2-7, with 9 bases matching TRBD2. CDR1 and CDR2 (germline): MGHRA, YSYEKL. The junction had 12 bases not matched to a gene; V was cut back by 3 bases and J by 6 bases. The CDR3 sequence is 16 residues long. The CDR3 nucleotides are TGCGCCAGCAGCCAGTCCGTCGCGGGAGGGCCCAGCGAGCAGTACTTC. Encoded protein: CASSQSVAGGPSEQYF.

This rearrangement joins TRBV7-3 to TRBJ2-1, with 10 bases fitting TRBD2. Trimming at V came to 5 bases and at J to 3 bases, leaving 7 bases not matched to a gene. This CDR3 is 16 amino acids long. In germline, CDR1 is SGHTA, CDR2 FQGTGA. The DNA for the CDR3 is TGTGCCAGCAGCGCAAGTCCTAGCGGGGGCTACAATGAGCAGTTCTTC. Translated, it gives CASSASPSGGYNEQFF.

V and J are TRBV3-1 (or the pseudogene TRBV3-2) and TRBJ2-1, with D possibly matching TRBD2 (6 bases). This CDR3 comprises 15 residues. Germline CDR1 reads LGHDT; CDR2 reads YNNKEL (reference sequence). Trimming took 4 bases from V and 0 from J, leaving 10 bases between them. CDR3 protein: CASSRRDSSYNEQFF. The CDR3 DNA sequence: TGTGCCAGCAGCCGCCGGGACTCCTCCTACAATGAGCAGTTCTTC.

J is TRBJ1-4 and V is TRBV11-2, with a possible D match to TRBD1 (5 bases). Germline assignment: CDR1 SGHAT and CDR2 FQNNGV. This CDR3 comprises 14 residues. V was pared by 0 bases and J by 5 bases, with 7 bases between. In nucleotides, the CDR3 is TGTGCCAGCAGCTTAGAGTGGGGCAATGAAAAACTGTTTTTT. Residues: CASSLEWGNEKLFF.